These T cell receptor beta chains were read from a single sample in a study of blood T cells in healthy people across ages. A single record per CDR3 protein comes from TCRdb applying MiXCR to the 5' RACE reads. The sample consists of hundreds of thousands of distinct CDR3 sequences, approximately 22% of them appearing once. Sequencing input: blood. The source is a man aged 65 to 85 in good health. CDR3s leave out the opening cysteine and the closing phenylalanine or tryptophan. The D gene is left open where the match is weak.

J gene,V gene,D gene,CDR3 protein
TRBJ1-6,TRBV20-1,-,SAGHGNSPLH
TRBJ2-1,TRBV7-8,TRBD1,ASSPISGTGVSF
TRBJ1-1,TRBV29-1,-,GAAGNTEAF
TRBJ2-1,TRBV3-1,TRBD1,ASSHGGTGDIGEQF
TRBJ2-4,TRBV20-1,-,SARDGLGTLAKNIQY
TRBJ1-4,TRBV6-5,-,ASSVGRGGEKLF
TRBJ1-6,TRBV7-9,-,ASSLKGGNSPLH
TRBJ2-7,TRBV27,-,ASSFSGHVDTYEQY
TRBJ2-2,TRBV29-1,-,SVLTANTGELF
TRBJ2-3,TRBV29-1,-,SVGSGRLKADTQY
TRBJ2-5,TRBV14,-,ASSQETDSFQETQY
TRBJ2-4,TRBV12-3/TRBV12-4,-,ASRQTEAKNIQY
TRBJ2-1,TRBV19,-,ASSISGLIMSYNEQF
TRBJ1-1,TRBV6-6,-,ASGPSFRATEAF
TRBJ2-6,TRBV6-5,-,ASSYDSSGANVLT
TRBJ1-4,TRBV25-1,-,ASSEFGTNEKLF
TRBJ2-1,TRBV6-6,TRBD1,ASSYSRDSHNEQF
TRBJ2-3,TRBV28,-,ASRPHPSDTQY
TRBJ1-6,TRBV7-8,-,ASSQDRWGSPLH
TRBJ1-3,TRBV20-1,-,SARIVGRPGNTIY
TRBJ2-1,TRBV27,TRBD2,ASSLYGRSNEQF
TRBJ1-1,TRBV6-6,-,ASSQSGSEAF
TRBJ1-4,TRBV12-3/TRBV12-4,-,ASSASGGAEKLF
TRBJ1-1,TRBV6-5,-,ASSYDPRAEAF
-,TRBV20-1,TRBD2,SASGLAGETQY
TRBJ2-4,TRBV3-1,-,ASSPSMGLAKNIQY
TRBJ2-7,TRBV29-1,-,SAGQAGLEQY
TRBJ2-3,TRBV3-1,-,ASSQPLGGTQY
TRBJ1-1,TRBV5-8,-,ASSPYGVAAYTEAF
TRBJ1-1,TRBV4-1,TRBD1,ASSLHTGVTEAF
TRBJ2-3,TRBV30,-,AWGIITDTQY
TRBJ1-1,TRBV29-1,-,SVTRGLNTEAF
TRBJ2-3,TRBV6-6,TRBD2,ASSYGTSGGGSTDTQY